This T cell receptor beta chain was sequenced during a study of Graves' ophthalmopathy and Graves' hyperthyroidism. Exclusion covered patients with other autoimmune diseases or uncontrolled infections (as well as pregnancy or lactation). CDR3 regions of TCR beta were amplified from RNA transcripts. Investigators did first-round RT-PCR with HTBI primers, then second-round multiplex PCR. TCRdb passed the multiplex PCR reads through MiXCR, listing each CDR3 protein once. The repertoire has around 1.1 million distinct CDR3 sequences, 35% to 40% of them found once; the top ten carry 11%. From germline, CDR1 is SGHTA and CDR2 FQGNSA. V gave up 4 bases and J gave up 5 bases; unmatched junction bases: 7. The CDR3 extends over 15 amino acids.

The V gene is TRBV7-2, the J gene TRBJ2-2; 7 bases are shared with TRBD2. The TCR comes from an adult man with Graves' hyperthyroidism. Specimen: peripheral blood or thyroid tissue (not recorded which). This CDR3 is CASSSTSEGTGELFF. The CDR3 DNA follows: TGTGCCAGCAGCTCTACTAGCGAGGGGACCGGGGAGCTGTTTTTT.